Listed below are T cell receptor beta chains from one sample, sequenced in a study of STAT5B mutations in CD4+ large granular lymphocyte leukemia. Repertoires were generated with immunoSEQ multiplex PCR, while TCRdb's copy carries only in-frame clones and drops some. This sample has about 45,000 clones, with about 86% found just once. The source material was CD4+ T cells from blood buffy coats. The receptors come from a human donor in good health. Both conserved end residues are part of each CDR3. D genes are given only for firm matches. Rows may omit the clone size; those that give it use once, few, many or a size class.

abundance: -
j_gene: TRBJ2-5
d_gene: -
v_gene: TRBV4-1
CDR3nt: TGCGCCAGCAGCCAAGGATCTAGCGAGATAGAGACCCAGTACTTC
CDR3aa: CASSQGSSEIETQYF

abundance: -
j_gene: TRBJ2-7
d_gene: TRBD1
v_gene: TRBV30
CDR3nt: TGTGCCTGGAGGCTTGGACAGGGAACCGCATCCGAGCAGTACTTC
CDR3aa: CAWRLGQGTASEQYF

abundance: -
j_gene: TRBJ1-6
d_gene: TRBD1
v_gene: TRBV2
CDR3nt: TGTGCCAGGGCGACAGGGGGTTATAATTCACCCCTCCACTTT
CDR3aa: CARATGGYNSPLHF

abundance: -
j_gene: TRBJ2-7
d_gene: TRBD2
v_gene: TRBV5-1
CDR3nt: TGCGCCAGCAGCTCCGGGGGGGCAAGCTCCTACGAGCAGTACTTC
CDR3aa: CASSSGGASSYEQYF

abundance: once
j_gene: TRBJ2-3
d_gene: -
v_gene: TRBV10-1
CDR3nt: TGCGCCAGCAGTGAATTGAGTGGAGATACGCAGTATTTT
CDR3aa: CASSELSGDTQYF

abundance: -
j_gene: TRBJ2-2
d_gene: -
v_gene: TRBV5-1
CDR3nt: TGCGCCAGCAGCTCGGCGAGCGAGAACACCGGGGAGCTGTTTTTT
CDR3aa: CASSSASENTGELFF

abundance: -
j_gene: TRBJ2-7
d_gene: TRBD2
v_gene: TRBV28
CDR3nt: TGTGCCAGCAGTTTAGAATTCGGGACTAGCGGGAGCTACGAGCAGTACTTC
CDR3aa: CASSLEFGTSGSYEQYF

abundance: -
j_gene: TRBJ2-7
d_gene: -
v_gene: TRBV19
CDR3nt: TGTGCCAGTAGACCGACCTCCATGGTAGAGCAGTACTTC
CDR3aa: CASRPTSMVEQYF

abundance: -
j_gene: TRBJ1-1
d_gene: -
v_gene: TRBV28
CDR3nt: TGTGCCAGCACTCTGAACACTGAAGCTTTCTTT
CDR3aa: CASTLNTEAFF

abundance: -
j_gene: TRBJ2-7
d_gene: TRBD2
v_gene: TRBV9
CDR3nt: TGTGCCAGCAGTCGAGCGACTAGCGGGATTAGCGAGCAGTACTTC
CDR3aa: CASSRATSGISEQYF

abundance: few
j_gene: TRBJ1-4
d_gene: -
v_gene: TRBV6-1
CDR3nt: TGTGCCAGCAGCCCCATACAGGGCGCGGGTGAAAAACTGTTTTTT
CDR3aa: CASSPIQGAGEKLFF

abundance: -
j_gene: TRBJ2-6
d_gene: -
v_gene: TRBV15
CDR3nt: TGTGCCACCAGCAGAGTCTACGCGCGGGGTGTCAGGGCCAACGTCCTGACTTTC
CDR3aa: CATSRVYARGVRANVLTF

abundance: -
j_gene: TRBJ1-3
d_gene: -
v_gene: TRBV25-1
CDR3nt: TGTGCCAACAGTCCTACAGGGAGCTCTGGAAACACCATATATTTT
CDR3aa: CANSPTGSSGNTIYF

abundance: -
j_gene: TRBJ2-5
d_gene: -
v_gene: TRBV4-2
CDR3nt: TGTGCCAGCAGCCAAGAGGGGGCTAGCACGAAGACCCAGTACTTC
CDR3aa: CASSQEGASTKTQYF

abundance: -
j_gene: TRBJ2-3
d_gene: -
v_gene: TRBV27
CDR3nt: TGTGCCAGCAGTTTTTACGCTAGCACAGATACGCAGTATTTT
CDR3aa: CASSFYASTDTQYF

abundance: -
j_gene: TRBJ2-1
d_gene: TRBD2
v_gene: TRBV7-9
CDR3nt: TGTGCCAGCAGCTTTAGCGGGAGGCTATTTGGGGGGAATGAGCAGTTCTTC
CDR3aa: CASSFSGRLFGGNEQFF

abundance: -
j_gene: TRBJ2-5
d_gene: TRBD2
v_gene: TRBV7-2
CDR3nt: TGTGCCAGCAGCTTAGTGTCCGGGGAGGGCCAAGAGACCCAGTACTTC
CDR3aa: CASSLVSGEGQETQYF

abundance: -
j_gene: TRBJ2-1
d_gene: -
v_gene: TRBV19
CDR3nt: TGTGCCAGTAGTATTTTAGGCGGAACCATGAACAATGAGCAGTTCTTC
CDR3aa: CASSILGGTMNNEQFF

abundance: -
j_gene: TRBJ2-7
d_gene: -
v_gene: TRBV10-3
CDR3nt: TGTGCCATCAGTAGCGGCGGCTACGAGCAGTACTTC
CDR3aa: CAISSGGYEQYF

abundance: -
j_gene: TRBJ1-3
d_gene: -
v_gene: TRBV9
CDR3nt: TGTGCCAGCAGCGTAGGAAAGGGCCCGGATCCCCCCAGAAACACCATATATTTT
CDR3aa: CASSVGKGPDPPRNTIYF

abundance: once
j_gene: TRBJ1-3
d_gene: -
v_gene: TRBV6-1
CDR3nt: TGTGCCAGCATAGGCTCTGCAAACACCATATATTTT
CDR3aa: CASIGSANTIYF

abundance: -
j_gene: TRBJ1-2
d_gene: -
v_gene: TRBV30
CDR3nt: TGTGCCTGGACAGTACTTAACTATGGCTACACCTTC
CDR3aa: CAWTVLNYGYTF

abundance: -
j_gene: TRBJ2-5
d_gene: TRBD2
v_gene: TRBV5-8
CDR3nt: TGTGCCAGCAGCCCGGGAAGGACTAGCGGGACTGAGCCAGAGACCCAGTACTTC
CDR3aa: CASSPGRTSGTEPETQYF

abundance: -
j_gene: TRBJ1-1
d_gene: TRBD1
v_gene: TRBV19
CDR3nt: TGTGCCAGTAGTGGGACAGTCAACACTGAAGCTTTCTTT
CDR3aa: CASSGTVNTEAFF

abundance: -
j_gene: TRBJ2-7
d_gene: -
v_gene: TRBV27
CDR3nt: TGTGCCAGCAGTTCTATCTTGGGGGGCTCTGAGCAGTACTTC
CDR3aa: CASSSILGGSEQYF